This T cell receptor (beta chain) derives from a study of blood T cell repertoires in COVID-19. Overall study context: Samples came from the United States, Italy and Spain, spanning acute and convalescent COVID-19. T cells, B-cell-depleted T cells, or PBMCs supplied cDNA or gDNA.

As processed by the authors: It was from reference gene primer amplification that nucleated cell counts were estimated. The method was immunoSEQ multiplex PCR; TCRdb's version includes in-frame clones alone and lacks a portion of them. V and J calls and clone size are copied from that table; D and trimming were computed from the DNA. In the table there are over 300,000 clones, roughly 90% of which are singletons. After removal of 2 bases from V and 4 bases from J, the junction contained 14 bases not matched to a gene. The CDR3 extends over 17 amino acids. CDR1 and CDR2 from the germline V gene are MNHEY and SVGEGT.

The TCR was taken from a man aged 35 to 55 with acute or convalescent COVID-19. V gene TRBV6-2 or TRBV6-3 combines with J gene TRBJ2-7; TRBD1 agrees at 7 bases. Sequencing input: peripheral blood. CDR3 in amino acids: CASSYPTGRSPLYEQYF. As DNA, the CDR3 is TGTGCCAGCAGTTACCCGACAGGGCGGTCGCCTTTGTACGAGCAGTACTTC.